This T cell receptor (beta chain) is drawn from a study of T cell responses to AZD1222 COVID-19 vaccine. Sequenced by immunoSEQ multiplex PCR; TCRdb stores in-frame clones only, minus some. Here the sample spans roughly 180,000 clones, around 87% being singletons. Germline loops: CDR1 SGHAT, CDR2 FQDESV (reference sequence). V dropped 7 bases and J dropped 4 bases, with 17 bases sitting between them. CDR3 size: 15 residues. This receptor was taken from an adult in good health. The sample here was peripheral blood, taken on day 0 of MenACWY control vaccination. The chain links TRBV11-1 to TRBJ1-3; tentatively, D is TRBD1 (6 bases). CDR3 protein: CASTPGARDGNTIYF. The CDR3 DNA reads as TGTGCCAGCACCCCGGGGGCCAGAGACGGAAACACCATATATTTT.